This TCR beta chain stems from a study of early T cells in non-severe SARS-CoV-2 infection (dated by TCRdb to about 2021). Regarding the complete study: Because TCR sequencing relied on bulk RNA taken from unsorted whole blood, pairing of alpha and beta chains was not possible. The study at large found these results: VDJdb matching was skewed toward anti-spike CD8 responses and likely underestimated virus-specific expansions, missing private and CD4 specificities.

A case-control design nested within a healthcare worker cohort in London, UK, was used, with weekly nasopharyngeal swab PCR tests and blood sampling performed. Healthcare workers were enrolled in the week of the UK lockdown, from 23 to 31 March 2020, and were followed every week for up to roughly 16 weeks. The library was prepared using 5' RACE. TCRdb records NextSeq 500 as the sequencer. The TCR library protocol attached unique molecular identifiers to individual cDNA molecules to correct for sequencing error and PCR bias. Sequencing covered both TCR alpha and beta chains, and within each sample the abundances of alpha and beta sequences were tightly co-correlated. Per the source publication's procedure: V gene, J gene and CDR3 annotation of TCR sequences was performed with Decombinator V4. TCRs were defined as expanded if a significant change between any two time points was detected under a Poisson model with p below 0.0001. Abundances of TCRs were expressed as counts per million after normalisation to the total number of TCRs sequenced in each sample. MAIT TCRs were defined by TRAV1-2 paired with TRAJ12, TRAJ20 or TRAJ33, and iNKT TCRs by TRAV10 paired with TRAJ18. VDJdb, accessed 1 November 2021, was searched for CMV, EBV and SARS-CoV-2 annotated TCRs, with TCRs annotated for multiple antigens excluded. The public reads were reanalyzed by TCRdb: fastp trimming at Q25, MiXCR alignment, in-frame beta chains only. Rows merge per CDR3 protein into single entries with the most common DNA and genes. The V and J calls shown here were made by TCRdb, not taken from the authors' results. This sample comprises tens of thousands of distinct CDR3 sequences, around 6.6% of them detected only once. The ten top clones hold 5.5% to 7.5% of the sample.

This clonotype was recorded at least ten times. No cognate antigen has been identified for it. It has no much larger one-base neighbor in the sample; base qualities were not kept. Spanning cysteine to phenylalanine, the CDR3 consists of 12 amino acids. Of all the DNA, just the CDR3 is kept, 36 bases in frame from base 1. CDR1 and CDR2 are drawn from the germline V gene (reference sequence): SEHNR, FQNEAQ. Trimming costs V 7 bases and J 6 bases, and their ends lie 11 bases apart. Rearrangement joined TRBV7-9 to TRBJ2-3; no D gene can be assigned with confidence. Sequenced here: whole blood, sampled at baseline. The TCR was taken from an adult who was a healthcare worker with PCR-confirmed SARS-CoV-2 infection or an uninfected control (not recorded which). The CDR3 reads CASTQGWDTQYF. The DNA sequence is TGTGCCAGCACCCAAGGGTGGGATACGCAGTATTTT.